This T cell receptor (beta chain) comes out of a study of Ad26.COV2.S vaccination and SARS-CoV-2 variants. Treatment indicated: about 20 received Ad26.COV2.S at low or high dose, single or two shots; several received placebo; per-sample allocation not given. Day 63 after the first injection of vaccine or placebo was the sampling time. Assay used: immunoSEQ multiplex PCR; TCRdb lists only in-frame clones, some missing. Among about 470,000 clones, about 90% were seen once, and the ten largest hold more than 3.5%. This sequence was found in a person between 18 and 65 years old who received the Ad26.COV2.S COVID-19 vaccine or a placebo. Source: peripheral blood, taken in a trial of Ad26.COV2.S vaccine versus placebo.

The CDR3 spells CASSLSGGHYNEQFF. The CDR3 DNA reads as TGTGCCAGCAGCTTATCAGGGGGCCACTACAATGAGCAGTTCTTC. This sequence joins TRBV7-3 and TRBJ2-1, with 8 bases identical to TRBD1. Per germline, CDR1 SGHTA and CDR2 FQGTGA. V was pared by 2 bases and J by 3 bases, with 3 bases of the junction left unmatched. The CDR3 runs 15 residues.